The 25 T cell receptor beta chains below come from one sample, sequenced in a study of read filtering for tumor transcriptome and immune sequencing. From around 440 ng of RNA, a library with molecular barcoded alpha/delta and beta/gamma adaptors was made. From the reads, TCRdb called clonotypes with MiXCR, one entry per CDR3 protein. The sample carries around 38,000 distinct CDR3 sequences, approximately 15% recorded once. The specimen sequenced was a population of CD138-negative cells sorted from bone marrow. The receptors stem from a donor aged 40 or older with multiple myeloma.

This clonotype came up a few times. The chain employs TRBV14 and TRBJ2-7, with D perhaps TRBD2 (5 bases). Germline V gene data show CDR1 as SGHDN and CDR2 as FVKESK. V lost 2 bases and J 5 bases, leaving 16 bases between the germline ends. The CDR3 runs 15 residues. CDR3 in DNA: TGTGCCAGCAGCCAACAGCGGACCGCCGCCCACGAGCAGTACTTC. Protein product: CASSQQRTAAHEQYF.

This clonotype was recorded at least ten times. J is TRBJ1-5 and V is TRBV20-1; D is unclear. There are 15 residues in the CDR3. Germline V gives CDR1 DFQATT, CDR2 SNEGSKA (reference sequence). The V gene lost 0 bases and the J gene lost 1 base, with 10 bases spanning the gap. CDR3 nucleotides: TGCAGTGCTAGAGATCAGAAAGGAAGCAATCAGCCCCAGCATTTT. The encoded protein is CSARDQKGSNQPQHF.

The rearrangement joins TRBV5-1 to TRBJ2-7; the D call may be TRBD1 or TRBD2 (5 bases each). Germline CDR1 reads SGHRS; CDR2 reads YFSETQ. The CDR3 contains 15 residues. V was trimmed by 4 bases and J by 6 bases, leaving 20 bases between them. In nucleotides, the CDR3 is TGCGCCAGCAGCGGAGGACAATTGGGGTGGGGCGAGCAGTACTTC. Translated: CASSGGQLGWGEQYF.

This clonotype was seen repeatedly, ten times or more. In DNA, the CDR3 is TGTGCCAGCAGCTTGGGGACTAGCGGGAATACCGGGGAGCTGTTTTTT. It codes for CASSLGTSGNTGELFF. The chain joins TRBV5-4 to TRBJ2-2, with 12 bases lining up with TRBD2. This CDR3 spans 16 amino acids. Trimming at V came to 0 bases and at J to 5 bases, leaving 2 bases not matched to a gene. Germline loops: CDR1 SGHNT, CDR2 YYREEE (reference sequence).

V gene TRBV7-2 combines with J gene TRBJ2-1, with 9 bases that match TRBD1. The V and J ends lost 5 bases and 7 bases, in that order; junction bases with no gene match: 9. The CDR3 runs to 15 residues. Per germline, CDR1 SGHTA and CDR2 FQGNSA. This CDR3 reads CASSRQGGARNEQFF. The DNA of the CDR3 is TGTGCCAGCAGCAGACAGGGGGGCGCGAGGAATGAGCAGTTCTTC. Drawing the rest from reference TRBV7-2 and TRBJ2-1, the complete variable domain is GAGVSQSPSNKVTEKGKDVELRCDPISGHTALYWYRQSLGQGLEFLIYFQGNSAPDKSGLPSDRFSAERTGGSVSTLTIQRTQQEDSAVYLCASSRQGGARNEQFFGPGTRLTVL.

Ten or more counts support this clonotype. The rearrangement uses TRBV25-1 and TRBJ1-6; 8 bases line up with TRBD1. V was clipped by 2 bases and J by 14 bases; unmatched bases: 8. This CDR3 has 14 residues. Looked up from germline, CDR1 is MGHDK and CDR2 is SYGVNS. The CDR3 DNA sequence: TGTGCCAGCAGTGAACCCTTAACAGGGGGGACCCTCCACTTT. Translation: CASSEPLTGGTLHF. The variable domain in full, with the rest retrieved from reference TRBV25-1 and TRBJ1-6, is EADIYQTPRYLVIGTGKKITLECSQTMGHDKMYWYQQDPGMELHLIHYSYGVNSTEKGDLSSESTVSRIRTEHFPLTLESARPSHTSQYLCASSEPLTGGTLHFGNGTRLTVT.

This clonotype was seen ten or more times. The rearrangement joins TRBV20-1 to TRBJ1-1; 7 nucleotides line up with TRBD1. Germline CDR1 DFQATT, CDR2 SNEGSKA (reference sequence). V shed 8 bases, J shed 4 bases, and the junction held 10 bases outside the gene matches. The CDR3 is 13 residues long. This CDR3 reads CSPTQGMGTEAFF. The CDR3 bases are TGCAGTCCAACACAGGGGATGGGCACTGAAGCTTTCTTT.

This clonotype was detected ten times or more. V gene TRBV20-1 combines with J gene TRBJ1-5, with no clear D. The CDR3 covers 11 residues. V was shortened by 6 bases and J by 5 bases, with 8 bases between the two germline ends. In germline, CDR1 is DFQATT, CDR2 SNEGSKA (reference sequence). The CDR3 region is CSAEEDQPQHF. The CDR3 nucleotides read TGCAGTGCGGAGGAAGATCAGCCCCAGCATTTT.

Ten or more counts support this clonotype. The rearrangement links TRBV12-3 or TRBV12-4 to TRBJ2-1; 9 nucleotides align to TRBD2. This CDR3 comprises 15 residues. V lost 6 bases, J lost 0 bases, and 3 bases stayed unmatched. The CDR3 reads CASRGSGSSYNEQFF. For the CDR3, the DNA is TGTGCCAGCAGGGGTAGCGGGAGCTCCTACAATGAGCAGTTCTTC.

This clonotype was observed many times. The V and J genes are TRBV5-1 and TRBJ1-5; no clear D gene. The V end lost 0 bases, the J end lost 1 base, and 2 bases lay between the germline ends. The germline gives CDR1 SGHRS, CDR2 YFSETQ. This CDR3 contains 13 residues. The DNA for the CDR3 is TGCGCCAGCAGCTTGGGCAGCAATCAGCCCCAGCATTTT. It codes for CASSLGSNQPQHF.

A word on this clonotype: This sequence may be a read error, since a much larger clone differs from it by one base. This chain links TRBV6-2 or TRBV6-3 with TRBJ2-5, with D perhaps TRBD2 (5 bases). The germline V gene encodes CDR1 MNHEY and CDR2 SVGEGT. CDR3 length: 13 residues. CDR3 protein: CASQDWERETRYF. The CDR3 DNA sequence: TGTGCCAGCCAGGATTGGGAGCGCGAGACCCGGTACTTC.

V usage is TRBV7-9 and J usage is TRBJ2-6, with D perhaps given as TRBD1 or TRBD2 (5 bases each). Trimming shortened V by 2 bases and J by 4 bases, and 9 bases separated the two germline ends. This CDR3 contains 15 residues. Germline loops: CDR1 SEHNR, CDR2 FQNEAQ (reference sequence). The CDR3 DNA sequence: TGTGCCAGCAGCTTAACGAGGGGAGGGGCCAACGTCCTGACTTTC. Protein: CASSLTRGGANVLTF.

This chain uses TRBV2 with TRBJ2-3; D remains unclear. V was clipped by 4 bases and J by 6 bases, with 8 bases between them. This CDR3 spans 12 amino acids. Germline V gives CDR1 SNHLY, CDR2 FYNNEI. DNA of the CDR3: TGTGCCAGCAGTGCCCAAGGCGATACGCAGTATTTT. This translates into CASSAQGDTQYF.

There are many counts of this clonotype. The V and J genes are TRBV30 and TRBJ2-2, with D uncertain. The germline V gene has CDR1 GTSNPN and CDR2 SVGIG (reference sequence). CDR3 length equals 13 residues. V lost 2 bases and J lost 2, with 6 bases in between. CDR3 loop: CAWSLTNTGELFF. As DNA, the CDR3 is TGTGCCTGGAGTCTAACAAACACCGGGGAGCTGTTTTTT.

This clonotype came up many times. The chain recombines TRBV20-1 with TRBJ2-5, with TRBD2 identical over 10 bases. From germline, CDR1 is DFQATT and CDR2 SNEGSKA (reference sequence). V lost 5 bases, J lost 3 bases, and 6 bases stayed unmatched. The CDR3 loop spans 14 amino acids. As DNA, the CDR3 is TGCAGTGCTGACCGGACTAGCGGTAAAGAGACCCAGTACTTC. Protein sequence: CSADRTSGKETQYF.

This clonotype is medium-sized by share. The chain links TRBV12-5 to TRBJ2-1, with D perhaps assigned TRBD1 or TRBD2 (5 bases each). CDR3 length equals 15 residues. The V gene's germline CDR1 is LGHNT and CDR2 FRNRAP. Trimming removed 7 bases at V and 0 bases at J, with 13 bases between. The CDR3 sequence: CASAPGGGSYNEQFF. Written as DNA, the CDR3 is TGTGCTAGTGCCCCCGGTGGGGGCTCCTACAATGAGCAGTTCTTC. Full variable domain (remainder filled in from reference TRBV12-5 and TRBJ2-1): DARVTQTPRHKVTEMGQEVTMRCQPILGHNTVFWYRQTMMQGLELLAYFRNRAPLDDSGMPKDRFSAEMPDATLATLKIQPSEPRDSAVYFCASAPGGGSYNEQFFGPGTRLTVL.

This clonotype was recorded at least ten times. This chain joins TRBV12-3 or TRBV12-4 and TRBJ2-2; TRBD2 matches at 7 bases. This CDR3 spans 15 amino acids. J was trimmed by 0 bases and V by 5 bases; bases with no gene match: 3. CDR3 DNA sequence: TGTGCCAGCAGTGGGGGGGAAGCGAACACCGGGGAGCTGTTTTTT. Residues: CASSGGEANTGELFF.

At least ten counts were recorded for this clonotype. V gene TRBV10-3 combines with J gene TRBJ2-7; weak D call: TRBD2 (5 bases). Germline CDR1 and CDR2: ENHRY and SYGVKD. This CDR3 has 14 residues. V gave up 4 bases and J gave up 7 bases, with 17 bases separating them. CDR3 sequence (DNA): TGTGCCATCAGTGCGCTCCATCGGGGTGAAGAGCAGTACTTC. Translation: CAISALHRGEEQYF.

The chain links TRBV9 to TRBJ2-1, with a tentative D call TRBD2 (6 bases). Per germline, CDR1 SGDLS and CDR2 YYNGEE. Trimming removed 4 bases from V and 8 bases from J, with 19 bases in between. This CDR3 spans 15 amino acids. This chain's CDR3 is CASSTRTGGADEQFF. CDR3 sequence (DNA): TGTGCCAGCAGCACTCGGACTGGCGGGGCAGATGAGCAGTTCTTC.

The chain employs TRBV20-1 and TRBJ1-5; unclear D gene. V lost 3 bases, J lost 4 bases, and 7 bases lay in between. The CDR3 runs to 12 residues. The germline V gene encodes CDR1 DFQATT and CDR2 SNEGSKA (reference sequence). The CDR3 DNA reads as TGCAGTGCTAGTAGGGAGAATCAGCCCCAGCATTTT. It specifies CSASRENQPQHF.

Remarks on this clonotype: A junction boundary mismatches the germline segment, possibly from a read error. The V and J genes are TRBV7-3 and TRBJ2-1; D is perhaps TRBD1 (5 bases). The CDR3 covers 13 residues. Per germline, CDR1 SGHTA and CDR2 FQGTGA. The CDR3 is CASRWTFYKEQFF. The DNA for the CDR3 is TGTGCCAGCAGATGGACATTCTACAAGGAGCAGTTTTTC.

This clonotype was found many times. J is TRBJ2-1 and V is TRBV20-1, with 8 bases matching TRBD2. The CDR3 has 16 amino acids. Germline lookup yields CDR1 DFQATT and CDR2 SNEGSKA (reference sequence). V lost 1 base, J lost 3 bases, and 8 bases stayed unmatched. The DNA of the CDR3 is TGCAGTGCTAGAGGCTTGACTAGCGACTACTACAATGAGCAGTTCTTC. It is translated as CSARGLTSDYYNEQFF.

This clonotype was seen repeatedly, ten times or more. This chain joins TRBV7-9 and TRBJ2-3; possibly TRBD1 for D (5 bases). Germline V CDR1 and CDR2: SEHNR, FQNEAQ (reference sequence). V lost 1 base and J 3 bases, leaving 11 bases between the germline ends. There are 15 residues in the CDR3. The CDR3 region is CASSLGQMRTDTQYF. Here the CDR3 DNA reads TGTGCCAGCAGCTTAGGACAGATGAGGACAGATACGCAGTATTTT.

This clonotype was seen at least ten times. In nucleotides, the CDR3 is TGTGCCAGCAGCTTAACGTCCGACTCCTCCCTAGATACGCAGTATTTT. Its translation is CASSLTSDSSLDTQYF. The rearrangement links TRBV7-3 to TRBJ2-3, with D unclear. The CDR3 loop spans 16 amino acids. V was trimmed by 0 bases and J by 5 bases, leaving 15 bases between them. Germline V gene data show CDR1 as SGHTA and CDR2 as FQGTGA.

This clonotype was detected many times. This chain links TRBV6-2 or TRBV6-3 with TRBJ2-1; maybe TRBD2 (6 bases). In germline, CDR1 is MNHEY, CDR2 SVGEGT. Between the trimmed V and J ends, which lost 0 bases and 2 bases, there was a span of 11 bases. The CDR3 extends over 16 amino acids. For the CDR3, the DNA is TGTGCCAGCAGTTACTCGGAGGGGACCCCCTACAATGAGCAGTTCTTC. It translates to CASSYSEGTPYNEQFF.